The 3 T cell receptor beta chains below all came from one sample that was sequenced in a study of blood T cell repertoires in COVID-19 (dated by TCRdb to 2020 to 2022). Receptor libraries were prepared by the immunoSEQ multiplex PCR assay. TCRdb provides this immuneACCESS table in a form limited to in-frame rearrangements. Some clones are lacking; in checked studies, under half of them reflect an unresolved V gene, and why the rest are absent is not known. The sample profile shows under 300,000 clones; about nine tenths of them were found once. In total, the top ten clones hold over 2% of the sample. The sample consisted of PBMCs or T cells enriched from blood (not recorded which). The receptors come from a middle-aged woman with acute COVID-19.

This clone was counted once. V gene TRBV19 combines with J gene TRBJ2-2, with 12 bases lining up with TRBD2. The CDR3 sequence is 16 residues long. CDR1 LNHDA and CDR2 SQIVND come from the germline V gene (reference sequence). Trimming removed 2 bases from V and 6 bases from J; junction bases left unmatched: 4. The CDR3 spells CASSILAGGPAGELFF. As DNA, the CDR3 is TGTGCCAGTAGTATACTAGCGGGGGGGCCGGCCGGGGAGCTGTTTTTT. The variable domain in full, with the rest retrieved from reference TRBV19 and TRBJ2-2, is DGGITQSPKYLFRKEGQNVTLSCEQNLNHDAMYWYRQDPGQGLRLIYYSQIVNDFQKGDIAEGYSVSREKKESFPLTVTSAQKNPTAFYLCASSILAGGPAGELFFGEGSRLTVL.

Details on this clone: Additional DNA sequences in this sample encode the identical CDR3. The chain joins TRBV10-3 to TRBJ1-2; the match to TRBD1 covers 12 bases. The CDR3 runs to 14 residues. The germline V gene has CDR1 ENHRY and CDR2 SYGVKD. The ends lost 2 bases at V and 8 bases at J; junction bases unmatched: 3. In DNA, the CDR3 is TGTGCCATCAGTGAGGGGACAGGGGGCCGGGGCTACACCTTC. Translation: CAISEGTGGRGYTF.

J is TRBJ1-5 and V is TRBV19; possible D gene TRBD1, 6 bases. The V end lost 9 bases, the J end lost 6 bases, and 18 bases lay between the germline ends. Germline values: CDR1 LNHDA, CDR2 SQIVND (reference sequence). CDR3 length: 14 residues. The CDR3 loop is CASTTTGYVQPQHF. The CDR3 nucleotides are TGTGCCAGCACTACTACAGGGTACGTTCAGCCCCAGCATTTT.